The 28 T cell receptor beta chains in this list originate from one sample, sequenced in a study of technical replicates of blood from a handful of donors. Measured with immunoSEQ multiplex PCR; TCRdb has only the in-frame clones, and not every one. This table holds more than 65,000 clones, around 97% found once. The sample comprised T cells isolated from PBMCs. These receptors were obtained from a human donor in good health.

The chain recombines TRBV27 with TRBJ1-2; the D gene is possibly TRBD1 (5 bases). V was clipped by 5 bases and J by 8 bases, with 15 bases between them. Germline V gene data show CDR1 as MNHEY and CDR2 as SMNVEV (reference sequence). The CDR3 runs 13 residues. CDR3: CASSPSQAMGYTF. The CDR3 region has the DNA TGTGCCAGCAGTCCCTCACAGGCAATGGGCTACACCTTC.

The chain employs TRBV9 and TRBJ1-5; 7 bases agree with TRBD1. The germline CDR1 and CDR2 sequences are SGDLS and YYNGEE. The CDR3 sequence is 16 residues long. Trimming removed 0 bases from V and 4 bases from J; junction bases left unmatched: 7. CDR3 loop: CASSVGIGTENQPQHF. The CDR3 bases are TGTGCCAGCAGCGTAGGGATAGGGACAGAGAATCAGCCCCAGCATTTT.

The chain couples TRBV29-1 to TRBJ1-2; a weak D match, TRBD1 (5 bases). Germline CDR1 and CDR2: SQVTM and ANQGSEA. Trimming removed 4 bases from V and 3 bases from J, with 9 bases in between. The CDR3 totals 12 residues. The CDR3 loop reads CSVGQPHYGYTF. The CDR3 DNA reads as TGCAGCGTTGGACAGCCTCACTATGGCTACACCTTC.

This rearrangement joins TRBV25-1 to TRBJ2-5; 9 bases fit TRBD1. Germline V CDR1 and CDR2: MGHDK, SYGVNS. J lost 5 bases, V lost 4 bases, and 2 bases had no gene match. CDR3 size: 13 residues. CDR3 sequence (DNA): TGTGCCAGCAGTGGACAGGGGGTTGAGACCCAGTACTTC. Protein sequence: CASSGQGVETQYF.

The chain links TRBV11-2 to TRBJ1-5, with a tentative D call TRBD1 (5 bases). Trimming pared 2 bases from V and 7 bases from J, leaving 15 bases between. CDR3 length: 15 residues. Germline V gene sequence: CDR1 SGHAT, CDR2 FQNNGV. CDR3 loop: CASSLRAQDTQPQHF. DNA of the CDR3: TGTGCCAGCAGCTTAAGGGCTCAGGACACCCAGCCCCAGCATTTT.

This chain links TRBV4-1 with TRBJ1-4; D not certain. CDR3 length: 11 residues. V lost 0 bases to trimming and J lost 10 bases, with 3 bases between them. Germline V gene sequence: CDR1 MGHRA, CDR2 YSYEKL. The CDR3, as DNA: TGCGCCAGCAGCCAAGAAGCAAAACTGTTTTTT. Amino acid sequence: CASSQEAKLFF.

The chain couples TRBV5-1 to TRBJ2-3; TRBD2 agrees at 9 bases. CDR3 size: 16 residues. Germline assignment: CDR1 SGHRS and CDR2 YFSETQ. Trimming at V came to 1 base and at J to 2 bases, leaving 5 bases not matched to a gene. The CDR3 DNA reads as TGCGCCAGCAGCTTGAGCCTAGCGGGACCCACAGATACGCAGTATTTT. Translation gives CASSLSLAGPTDTQYF.

J is TRBJ1-4 and V is TRBV7-9; 9 positions agree with TRBD1. CDR3 length: 17 residues. Germline lookup yields CDR1 SEHNR and CDR2 FQNEAQ (reference sequence). The V segment lost 1 base and the J segment 3 bases; nucleotides outside the gene matches: 6. This CDR3 reads CASSLGPGQGANEKLFF. In DNA form, the CDR3 reads TGTGCCAGCAGCTTAGGCCCGGGACAGGGTGCTAATGAAAAACTGTTTTTT.

The rearrangement uses TRBV5-1 and TRBJ1-4, with D possibly matching TRBD1 (6 bases). Between the trimmed V and J ends, which lost 4 bases and 3 bases, there was a span of 16 bases. From germline, CDR1 is SGHRS and CDR2 YFSETQ. The CDR3 has 16 amino acids. CDR3 sequence reads: CASSPLGGRSNEKLFF. DNA of the CDR3: TGCGCCAGCAGCCCGTTGGGGGGGCGGTCTAATGAAAAACTGTTTTTT.

The CDR3 DNA reads TGTGCCAGCTATGACAGGGGTGGCGGGGAGACCCAGTACTTC. This gives the protein CASYDRGGGETQYF. This sequence joins TRBV11-2 and TRBJ2-5; 8 nucleotides match TRBD1. Germline loops: CDR1 SGHAT, CDR2 FQNNGV. V shed 8 bases, J shed 5 bases, and the junction held 10 bases outside the gene matches. CDR3 length: 14 amino acids.

The rearrangement links TRBV2 to TRBJ2-1, with 8 positions matching TRBD2. CDR1 and CDR2 from the germline V gene are SNHLY and FYNNEI. The V gene end was trimmed by 8 bases and the J gene end by 6 bases; junction bases not matched to a gene: 15. The CDR3 has 16 amino acids. In DNA form, the CDR3 reads TGTGCCAGCTTGGGTGAGGAGCGGGAGATTGGCAATGAGCAGTTCTTC. Its translation: CASLGEEREIGNEQFF.

V is TRBV10-2 and J is TRBJ2-6, with D perhaps TRBD2 (6 bases). The CDR3 contains 16 residues. The V and J ends lost 6 bases and 0 bases respectively, with 12 bases between them. From germline, CDR1 is WSHSY and CDR2 SAAADI. The DNA for the CDR3 is TGCGCCAGCAGGGTGGGACTTCTCTCTGGGGCCAACGTCCTGACTTTC. Translation gives CASRVGLLSGANVLTF.

The CDR3 here is CASSEARGTDTQYF. The CDR3 DNA reads TGTGCCAGCAGTGAAGCGAGGGGGACAGATACGCAGTATTTT. The V gene is TRBV6-1, the J gene TRBJ2-3; D may be TRBD1 (6 bases). Trimming shortened V by 0 bases and J by 3 bases, and 7 bases separated the two germline ends. The germline CDR1 and CDR2 sequences are MNHNS and SASEGT. This CDR3 comprises 14 residues.

The chain has TRBV7-6 and TRBJ2-1, with 13 bases lining up with TRBD2. CDR3 size: 14 residues. J lost 15 bases, V lost 5 bases, and 10 bases had no gene match. CDR1 and CDR2 (germline): SGHVS, FNYEAQ. The CDR3 DNA reads TGTGCCAGCAGCCATAACGGACTAGCGGGAGAAGGGTTCTTC. Translating gives CASSHNGLAGEGFF.

The gene calls are TRBV19 and TRBJ1-5; D gene unclear. CDR3 length: 14 residues. Trimming cost V 7 bases and J 3 bases, with 13 bases left between them. Germline CDR1 LNHDA, CDR2 SQIVND (reference sequence). CDR3 sequence (DNA): TGTGCCAGTAAAGATTGGGAGAACAATCAGCCCCAGCATTTT. Amino acid sequence: CASKDWENNQPQHF. The full variable domain, with the rest looked up from reference TRBV19 and TRBJ1-5, is DGGITQSPKYLFRKEGQNVTLSCEQNLNHDAMYWYRQDPGQGLRLIYYSQIVNDFQKGDIAEGYSVSREKKESFPLTVTSAQKNPTAFYLCASKDWENNQPQHFGDGTRLSIL.

V usage is TRBV5-4 and J usage is TRBJ2-6; 7 nucleotides line up with TRBD1. The CDR3 contains 17 residues. With 4 bases clipped from V and 0 bases from J, the junction kept 7 bases outside the gene matches. CDR1 is SGHNT and CDR2 is YYREEE in the germline V gene (reference sequence). The CDR3 is CASSTTGSLSGANVLTF. The CDR3 DNA reads TGTGCCAGCAGCACGACAGGGTCCCTCTCTGGGGCCAACGTCCTGACTTTC.

This chain connects TRBV10-3 to TRBJ1-1; D uncertain. Germline V gene data show CDR1 as ENHRY and CDR2 as SYGVKD. This CDR3 comprises 15 residues. Trimming cost V 7 bases and J 6 bases, with 21 bases left between them. As DNA, the CDR3 is TGTGCCATCAAAGGCATCCGGCAGTTGGACTCTGAAGCTTTCTTT. It is translated as CAIKGIRQLDSEAFF.

V and J are TRBV9 and TRBJ2-5; maybe TRBD1 (6 bases). This CDR3 has 15 residues. Trimming removed 0 bases from V and 5 bases from J, with 14 bases in between. Germline loops: CDR1 SGDLS, CDR2 YYNGEE. CDR3 protein: CASSVAPGAMETQYF. The CDR3 DNA reads as TGTGCCAGCAGCGTAGCCCCAGGGGCGATGGAGACCCAGTACTTC. The whole variable domain, remainder taken from reference TRBV9 and TRBJ2-5, is DSGVTQTPKHLITATGQRVTLRCSPRSGDLSVYWYQQSLDQGLQFLIQYYNGEERAKGNILERFSAQQFPDLHSELNLSSLELGDSALYFCASSVAPGAMETQYFGPGTRLLVL.

This clone was recorded once. J is TRBJ2-1 and V is TRBV19; D might be TRBD2 (6 bases). V was pared by 6 bases and J by 0 bases, with 12 bases between. The length of the CDR3 is 15 residues. Germline CDR1 LNHDA, CDR2 SQIVND (reference sequence). CDR3 coding DNA: TGTGCCAGTAGAGTAGGAGGGAGCTCCTACAATGAGCAGTTCTTC. Translating it yields CASRVGGSSYNEQFF.

V usage is TRBV9 and J usage is TRBJ1-1, with D unresolved. Germline CDR1 SGDLS, CDR2 YYNGEE. V lost 1 base to trimming and J lost 0 bases, with 10 bases between them. There are 15 residues in the CDR3. DNA for the CDR3: TGTGCCAGCAGCGTACAGGCCACAATGAACACTGAAGCTTTCTTT. Translated, it gives CASSVQATMNTEAFF. Filled out from reference TRBV9 and TRBJ1-1, the complete variable domain reads DSGVTQTPKHLITATGQRVTLRCSPRSGDLSVYWYQQSLDQGLQFLIQYYNGEERAKGNILERFSAQQFPDLHSELNLSSLELGDSALYFCASSVQATMNTEAFFGQGTRLTVV.

The chain has TRBV5-6 and TRBJ2-7, with a tentative D call TRBD2 (5 bases). The CDR3 extends over 15 amino acids. Germline assignment: CDR1 SGHDT and CDR2 YYEEEE. V gave up 4 bases and J gave up 3 bases, with 17 bases separating them. CDR3 amino acids: CASSNSESGIYEQYF. CDR3 nucleotides: TGTGCCAGCAGCAATAGCGAGAGCGGTATCTACGAGCAGTACTTC.

The chain employs TRBV7-2 and TRBJ2-1; a possible D gene is TRBD2 (6 bases). This CDR3 has 16 amino acids. CDR1 is SGHTA and CDR2 is FQGNSA in the germline V gene. Trimming took 5 bases from V and 0 from J, leaving 14 bases between them. The CDR3 nucleotides read TGTGCCAGCAGCCTAAGGGACTGGAGCTCCTACAATGAGCAGTTCTTC. This gives the protein CASSLRDWSSYNEQFF.

CDR3 sequence reads: CASSVVGQGLDTQYF. The CDR3 DNA reads TGTGCCAGCAGCGTAGTTGGGCAGGGTCTCGATACGCAGTATTTT. V and J are TRBV9 and TRBJ2-3; tentatively, D is TRBD1 (5 bases). Trimming removed 0 bases at V and 6 bases at J, with 14 bases between. CDR1 is SGDLS and CDR2 is YYNGEE in the germline V gene. The CDR3 length is 15 residues.

The V gene is TRBV7-8, the J gene TRBJ1-4; possibly TRBD1 for D (5 bases). The germline V and J ends were trimmed by 5 bases and 3 bases, with 10 bases remaining between them. There are 14 residues in the CDR3. Per the germline V gene, CDR1 is SGHVS and CDR2 is FQNEAQ. DNA for the CDR3: TGTGCCAGCAGCCGGGGGGATGCTAATGAAAAACTGTTTTTT. Protein: CASSRGDANEKLFF.

This clone has just one count. This chain uses TRBV29-1 with TRBJ2-5, with 9 nucleotides matching TRBD2. The V gene end was trimmed by 3 bases and the J gene end by 2 bases; junction bases not matched to a gene: 4. The germline CDR1 and CDR2 sequences are SQVTM and ANQGSEA. CDR3 size: 14 residues. The CDR3 DNA reads as TGCAGCGTTGATTTGGCGGGAGGGCAAGAGACCCAGTACTTC. Its translation is CSVDLAGGQETQYF.

The chain employs TRBV5-1 and TRBJ1-2; D is uncertain. From germline, CDR1 is SGHRS and CDR2 YFSETQ. Trimming shortened V by 0 bases and J by 4 bases, and 7 bases separated the two germline ends. CDR3 length: 13 amino acids. The CDR3 DNA sequence: TGCGCCAGCAGCTTGGAACAGATCTATGGCTACACCTTC. It translates to CASSLEQIYGYTF.

This chain connects TRBV4-3 to TRBJ2-3, with 9 bases fitting TRBD2. V shed 0 bases, J shed 6 bases, and the junction held 4 bases outside the gene matches. This CDR3 spans 15 amino acids. Looked up from germline, CDR1 is LGHNA and CDR2 is YSLEER. The CDR3 reads CASSQDSGSSDTQYF. The DNA of the CDR3 is TGCGCCAGCAGCCAAGATAGCGGGAGTTCGGATACGCAGTATTTT.

The chain has TRBV11-3 and TRBJ2-3; 9 bases match TRBD1. The germline V gene has CDR1 SGHNT and CDR2 YENEEA. The ends lost 10 bases at V and 6 bases at J; junction bases unmatched: 14. CDR3 length equals 15 residues. The CDR3 bases are TGTGCCAACACACCTCAGGACAGGGGTAAGGATACGCAGTATTTT. It codes for CANTPQDRGKDTQYF.